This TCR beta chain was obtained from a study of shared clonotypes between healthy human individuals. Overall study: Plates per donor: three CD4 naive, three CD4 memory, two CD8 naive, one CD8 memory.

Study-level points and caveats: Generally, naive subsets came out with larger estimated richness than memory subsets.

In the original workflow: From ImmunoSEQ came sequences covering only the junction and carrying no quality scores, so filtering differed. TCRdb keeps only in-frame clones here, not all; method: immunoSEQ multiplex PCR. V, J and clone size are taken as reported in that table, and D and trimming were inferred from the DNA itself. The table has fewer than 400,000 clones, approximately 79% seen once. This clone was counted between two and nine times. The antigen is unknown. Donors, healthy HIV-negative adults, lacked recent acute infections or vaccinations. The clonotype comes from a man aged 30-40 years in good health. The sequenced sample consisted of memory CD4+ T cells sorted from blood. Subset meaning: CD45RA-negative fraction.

DNA of the CDR3: TGCGCCAGCAGGTTTATGGCGGGGGGCCTCTACGAGCAGTACTTC. This gives the protein CASRFMAGGLYEQYF. V usage is TRBV4-3 and J usage is TRBJ2-7, with 8 bases that match TRBD2. CDR3 length: 15 residues. CDR1 LGHNA and CDR2 YSLEER come from the germline V gene. The V gene end was trimmed by 6 bases and the J gene end by 3 bases; junction bases not matched to a gene: 10.